The T cell receptor beta chain under discussion was sequenced for a study of control samples from healthy donors and cancer patients. Sequencing was performed with immunoSEQ multiplex PCR; in TCRdb, only in-frame clones are kept and a portion is missing. The sample has under 200,000 clones, 90% to 95% seen once; the top ten hold 4.1%. The V and J ends lost 6 bases and 1 base, in that order; junction bases with no gene match: 10. Germline V lookup: CDR1 LNHDA, CDR2 SQIVND (reference sequence). CDR3 size: 19 residues. Only one count was recorded for this clone. The chain joins TRBV19 to TRBJ2-1; the match to TRBD2 covers 15 bases. The specimen was blood. The TCR was taken from a woman aged 60-75 years in good health. CDR3 nucleotides: TGTGCCAGTAGCGTGCCTCCGGGACTAGCGGGGGGATCCTACAATGAGCAGTTCTTC. The encoded protein is CASSVPPGLAGGSYNEQFF.